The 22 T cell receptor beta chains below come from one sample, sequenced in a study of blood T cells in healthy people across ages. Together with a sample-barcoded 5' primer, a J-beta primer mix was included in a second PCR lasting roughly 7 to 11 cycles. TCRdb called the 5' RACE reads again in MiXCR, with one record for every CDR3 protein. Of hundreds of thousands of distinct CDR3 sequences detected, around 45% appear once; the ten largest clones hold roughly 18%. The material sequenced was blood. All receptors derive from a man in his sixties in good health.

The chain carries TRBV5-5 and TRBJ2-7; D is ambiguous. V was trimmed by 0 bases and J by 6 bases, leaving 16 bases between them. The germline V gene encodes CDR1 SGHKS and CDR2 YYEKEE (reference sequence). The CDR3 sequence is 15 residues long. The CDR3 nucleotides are TGTGCCAGCAGCTTGGGTGCGAACGAGATCTCCGAGCAGTACTTC. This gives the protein CASSLGANEISEQYF.

CDR3 sequence (DNA): TGCAGTGCTAGAGATGGGGGTGGGTATGGCTACACCTTC. It is translated as CSARDGGGYGYTF. The rearrangement uses TRBV20-1 and TRBJ1-2, with D perhaps TRBD1 (5 bases). The length of the CDR3 is 13 residues. Deletions cut 0 bases from V and 5 bases from J, with 10 bases between. The germline V gene encodes CDR1 DFQATT and CDR2 SNEGSKA (reference sequence).

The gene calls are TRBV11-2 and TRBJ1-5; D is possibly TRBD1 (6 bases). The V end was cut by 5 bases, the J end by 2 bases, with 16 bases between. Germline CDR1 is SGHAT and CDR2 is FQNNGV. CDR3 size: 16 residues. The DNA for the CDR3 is TGTGCCAGCAGCGTTCGGGGGGCGAATCGCAATCAGCCCCAGCATTTT. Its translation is CASSVRGANRNQPQHF.

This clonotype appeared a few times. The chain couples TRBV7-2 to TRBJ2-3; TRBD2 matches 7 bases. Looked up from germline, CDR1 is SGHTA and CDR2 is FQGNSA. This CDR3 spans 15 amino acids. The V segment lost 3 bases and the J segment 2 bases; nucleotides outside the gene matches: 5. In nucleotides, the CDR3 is TGTGCCAGCAGCTTTTGGCGGGGGAACACAGATACGCAGTATTTT. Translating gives CASSFWRGNTDTQYF.

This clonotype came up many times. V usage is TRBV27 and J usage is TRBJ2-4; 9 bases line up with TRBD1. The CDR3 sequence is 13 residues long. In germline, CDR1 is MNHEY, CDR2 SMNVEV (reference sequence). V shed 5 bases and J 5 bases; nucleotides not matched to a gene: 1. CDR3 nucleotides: TGTGCCAGCAGTCGGACAGGGGAAAACATTCAGTACTTC. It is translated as CASSRTGENIQYF.

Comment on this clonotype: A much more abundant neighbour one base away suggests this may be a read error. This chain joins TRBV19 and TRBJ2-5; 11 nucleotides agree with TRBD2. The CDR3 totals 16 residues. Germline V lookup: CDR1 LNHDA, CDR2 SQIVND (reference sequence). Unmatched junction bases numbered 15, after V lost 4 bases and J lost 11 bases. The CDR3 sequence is CASSSRGTSGNNEQYF. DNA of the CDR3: TGTGCCAGTAGTAGTCGGGGGACTAGCGGCAACAATGAGCAGTACTTC.

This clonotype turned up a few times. The CDR3 coding sequence is TGCAGCGTTGGTCCCCGGGACAGGGGTTCAGATACGCAGTATTTT. Translation gives CSVGPRDRGSDTQYF. This chain links TRBV29-1 with TRBJ2-3; 10 positions agree with TRBD1. Germline CDR1 and CDR2: SQVTM and ANQGSEA. This CDR3 spans 15 amino acids. The V gene end was trimmed by 4 bases and the J gene end by 4 bases; junction bases not matched to a gene: 8.

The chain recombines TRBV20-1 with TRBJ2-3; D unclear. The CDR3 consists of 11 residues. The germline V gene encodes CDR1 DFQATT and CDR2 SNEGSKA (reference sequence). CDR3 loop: CTALDGDTQYF. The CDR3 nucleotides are TGCACTGCCTTGGATGGAGATACGCAGTATTTT.

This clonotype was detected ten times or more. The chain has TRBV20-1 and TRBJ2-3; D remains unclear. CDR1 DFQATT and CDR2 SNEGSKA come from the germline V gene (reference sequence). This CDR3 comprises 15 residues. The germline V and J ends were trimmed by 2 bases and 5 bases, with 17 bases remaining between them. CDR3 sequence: CSARHPIRARDTQYF. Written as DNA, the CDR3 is TGCAGTGCTAGACACCCCATAAGAGCACGAGATACGCAGTATTTT.

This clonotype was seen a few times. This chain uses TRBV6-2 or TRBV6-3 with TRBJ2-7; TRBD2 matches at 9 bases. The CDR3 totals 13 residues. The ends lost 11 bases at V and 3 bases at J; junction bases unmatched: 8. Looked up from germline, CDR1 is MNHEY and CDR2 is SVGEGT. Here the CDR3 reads CALAGAGGYEQYF. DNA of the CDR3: TGTGCCCTCGCTGGAGCGGGGGGCTACGAGCAGTACTTC.

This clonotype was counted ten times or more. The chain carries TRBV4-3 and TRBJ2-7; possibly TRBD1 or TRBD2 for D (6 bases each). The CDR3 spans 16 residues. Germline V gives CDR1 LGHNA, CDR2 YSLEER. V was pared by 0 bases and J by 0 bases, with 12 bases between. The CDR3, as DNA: TGCGCCAGCAGCCAAGATAACGGGGGCGTCTCCTACGAGCAGTACTTC. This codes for CASSQDNGGVSYEQYF.

CDR3 coding DNA: TGTGCCAGCAGCCAAGATATGTACTACGAGCAGTACTTC. This encodes CASSQDMYYEQYF. The chain carries TRBV3-1 and TRBJ2-7; D not resolved. Germline CDR1 reads LGHDT; CDR2 reads YNNKEL (reference sequence). The germline V and J ends were trimmed by 0 bases and 3 bases, with 6 bases remaining between them. CDR3 length equals 13 residues.

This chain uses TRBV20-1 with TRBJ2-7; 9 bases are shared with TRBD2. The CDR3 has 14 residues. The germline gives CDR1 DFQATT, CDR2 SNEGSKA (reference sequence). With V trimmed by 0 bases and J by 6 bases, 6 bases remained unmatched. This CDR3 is CSARDGAGGTEQYF. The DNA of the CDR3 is TGCAGTGCTAGAGATGGGGCGGGGGGGACCGAGCAGTACTTC.

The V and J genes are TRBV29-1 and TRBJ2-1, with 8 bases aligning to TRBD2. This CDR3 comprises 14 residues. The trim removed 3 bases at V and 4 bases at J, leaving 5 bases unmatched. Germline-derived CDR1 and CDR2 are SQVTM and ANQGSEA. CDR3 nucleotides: TGCAGCGTTGATATAGCGGGACTATACAATGAGCAGTTCTTC. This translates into CSVDIAGLYNEQFF.

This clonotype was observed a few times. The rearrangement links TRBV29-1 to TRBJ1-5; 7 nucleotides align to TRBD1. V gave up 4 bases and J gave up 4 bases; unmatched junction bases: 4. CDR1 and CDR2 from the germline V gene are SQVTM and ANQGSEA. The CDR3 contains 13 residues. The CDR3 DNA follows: TGCAGCGTTGGGGACAGTCTAAATCAGCCCCAGCATTTT. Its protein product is CSVGDSLNQPQHF.

CDR3 sequence reads: CASSQADLSTQYF. The DNA of the CDR3 is TGTGCCAGCAGCCAAGCGGACCTATCTACGCAGTATTTT. J is TRBJ2-3 and V is TRBV7-3, with D possibly being TRBD2 (5 bases). Germline V gene lookup returns CDR1 SGHTA and CDR2 FQGTGA. V was pared by 5 bases and J by 8 bases, with 14 bases between. The CDR3 is made up of 13 amino acids.

CDR3 DNA sequence: TGCAGTGCTTCACTAGCGGGGGCGATGAATGAGCAGTTCTTC. Translating it yields CSASLAGAMNEQFF. The chain joins TRBV20-1 to TRBJ2-1; 11 bases fit TRBD2. Looked up from germline, CDR1 is DFQATT and CDR2 is SNEGSKA (reference sequence). The V and J ends lost 5 bases and 7 bases, in that order; junction bases with no gene match: 7. This CDR3 contains 14 residues.

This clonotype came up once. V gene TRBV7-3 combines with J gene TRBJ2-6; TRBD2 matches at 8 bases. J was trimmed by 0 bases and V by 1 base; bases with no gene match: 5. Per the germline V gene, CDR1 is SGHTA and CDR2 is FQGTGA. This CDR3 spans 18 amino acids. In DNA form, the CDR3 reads TGTGCCAGCAGCTTAAAAGCGGGGGCCCCCTCTGGGGCCAACGTCCTGACTTTC. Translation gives CASSLKAGAPSGANVLTF.

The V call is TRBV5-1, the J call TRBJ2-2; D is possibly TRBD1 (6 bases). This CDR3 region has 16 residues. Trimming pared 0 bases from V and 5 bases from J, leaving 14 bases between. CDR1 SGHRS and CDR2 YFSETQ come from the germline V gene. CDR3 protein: CASSLEWGRGTGELFF. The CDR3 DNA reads TGCGCCAGCAGCTTGGAATGGGGGCGCGGGACCGGGGAGCTGTTTTTT.

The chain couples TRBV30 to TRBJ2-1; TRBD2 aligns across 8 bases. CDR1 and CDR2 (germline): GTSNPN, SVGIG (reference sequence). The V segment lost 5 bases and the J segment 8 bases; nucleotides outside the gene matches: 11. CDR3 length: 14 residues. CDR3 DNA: TGTGCCTGGCATAGGGCGGGGGGTTTTGATGAGCAGTTCTTC. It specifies CAWHRAGGFDEQFF. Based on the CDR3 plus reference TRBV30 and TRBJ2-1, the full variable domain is SQTIHQWPATLVQPVGSPLSLECTVEGTSNPNLYWYRQAAGRGLQLLFYSVGIGQISSEVPQNLSASRPQDRQFILSSKKLLLSDSGFYLCAWHRAGGFDEQFFGPGTRLTVL.

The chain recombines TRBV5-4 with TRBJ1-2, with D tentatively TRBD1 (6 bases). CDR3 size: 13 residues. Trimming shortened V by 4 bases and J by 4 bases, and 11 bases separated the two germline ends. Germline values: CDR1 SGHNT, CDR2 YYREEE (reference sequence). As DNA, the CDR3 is TGTGCCAGCAGCGGGAGGACAGTCTATGGCTACACCTTC. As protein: CASSGRTVYGYTF.

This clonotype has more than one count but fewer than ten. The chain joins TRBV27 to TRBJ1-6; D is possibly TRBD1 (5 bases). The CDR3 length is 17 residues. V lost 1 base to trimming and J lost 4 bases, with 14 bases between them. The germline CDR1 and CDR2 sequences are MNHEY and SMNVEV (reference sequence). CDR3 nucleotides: TGTGCCAGCAGTTTATTTATGACAGCAGATTATAATTCACCCCTCCACTTT. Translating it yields CASSLFMTADYNSPLHF.